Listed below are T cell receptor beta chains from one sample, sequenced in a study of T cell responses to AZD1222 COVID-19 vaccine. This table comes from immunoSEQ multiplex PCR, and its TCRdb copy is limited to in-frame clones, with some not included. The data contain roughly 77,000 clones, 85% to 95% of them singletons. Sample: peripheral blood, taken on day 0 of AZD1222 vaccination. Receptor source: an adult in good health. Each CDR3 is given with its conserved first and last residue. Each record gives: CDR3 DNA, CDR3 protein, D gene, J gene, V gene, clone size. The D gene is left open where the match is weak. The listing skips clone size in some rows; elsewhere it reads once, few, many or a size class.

CDR3 DNA: TGTGCCAGCAGCCTGAGGGGGGACACTGAAGCTTTCTTT
CDR3 protein: CASSLRGDTEAFF
D gene: .
J gene: TRBJ1-1
V gene: TRBV6-5
clone size: .

CDR3 DNA: TGTGCCAGCAGCTTAGCCGACAGGCCTTACACAGATACGCAGTATTTT
CDR3 protein: CASSLADRPYTDTQYF
D gene: .
J gene: TRBJ2-3
V gene: TRBV7-9
clone size: .

CDR3 DNA: TGTGCCAGCAGTTTACCGGGACAGGGGGCGAGCTCCTATAATTCACCCCTCCACTTT
CDR3 protein: CASSLPGQGASSYNSPLHF
D gene: TRBD1
J gene: TRBJ1-6
V gene: TRBV28
clone size: .

CDR3 DNA: TGTGCCAGCAGTTCGCCCCGGACGGATAGGAGTGAAAAACTGTTTTTT
CDR3 protein: CASSSPRTDRSEKLFF
D gene: .
J gene: TRBJ1-4
V gene: TRBV27
clone size: .

CDR3 DNA: TGCGCCAGCAGCTTGGCCCCGGGACAGCCTTACGAGCAGTACTTC
CDR3 protein: CASSLAPGQPYEQYF
D gene: TRBD1
J gene: TRBJ2-7
V gene: TRBV5-1
clone size: .

CDR3 DNA: TGTGCCAGCAGCTTGGAGAGGGGCCTCGGTTCGCCCCAGCATTTT
CDR3 protein: CASSLERGLGSPQHF
D gene: .
J gene: TRBJ1-5
V gene: TRBV5-4
clone size: .

CDR3 DNA: TGTGCCAGCAGCACCCTGACAGAGAAACGGAACACCGGGGAGCTGTTTTTT
CDR3 protein: CASSTLTEKRNTGELFF
D gene: .
J gene: TRBJ2-2
V gene: TRBV5-6
clone size: .

CDR3 DNA: TGTGCCAGCAGCCCTGAGGGGGGCGTTAATGAAAAACTGTTTTTT
CDR3 protein: CASSPEGGVNEKLFF
D gene: .
J gene: TRBJ1-4
V gene: TRBV7-2
clone size: .

CDR3 DNA: TGCGCCAGCAGCGCCAGGGGGGGCCAAGAGACCCAGTACTTC
CDR3 protein: CASSARGGQETQYF
D gene: .
J gene: TRBJ2-5
V gene: TRBV5-1
clone size: .

CDR3 DNA: TGCGCCAGCAGCCAAAGGGCGGCGAACACCGGGGAGCTGTTTTTT
CDR3 protein: CASSQRAANTGELFF
D gene: .
J gene: TRBJ2-2
V gene: TRBV4-1
clone size: .

CDR3 DNA: TGTGCCAGCAGCTTCAGGGGAAGTGGCAATCAGCCCCAGCATTTT
CDR3 protein: CASSFRGSGNQPQHF
D gene: .
J gene: TRBJ1-5
V gene: TRBV6-2/TRBV6-3
clone size: .

CDR3 DNA: TGTGCCAGCAGCACACCCGGGACCGCCGGAAACACCATATATTTT
CDR3 protein: CASSTPGTAGNTIYF
D gene: .
J gene: TRBJ1-3
V gene: TRBV3-1/TRBV3-2
clone size: .

CDR3 DNA: TGTGCCAGCAGTGAGGGGTTTGGCAATCAGCCCCAGCATTTT
CDR3 protein: CASSEGFGNQPQHF
D gene: .
J gene: TRBJ1-5
V gene: TRBV2
clone size: .

CDR3 DNA: TGTGCCAGTAGTGTTAGACAGGAGTTGAACACTGAAGCTTTCTTT
CDR3 protein: CASSVRQELNTEAFF
D gene: .
J gene: TRBJ1-1
V gene: TRBV19
clone size: once

CDR3 DNA: TGTGCCAGCAGCTCCCGACAGGGGGCTGCAGATACGCAGTATTTT
CDR3 protein: CASSSRQGAADTQYF
D gene: TRBD1
J gene: TRBJ2-3
V gene: TRBV5-4
clone size: .

CDR3 DNA: TGTGCCAGCAGCTTGGCAGGCACCGGTGGCTACACCTTC
CDR3 protein: CASSLAGTGGYTF
D gene: .
J gene: TRBJ1-2
V gene: TRBV5-6
clone size: .

CDR3 DNA: TGCGCCAGCAGCCCTTGGGACCGCTCCTACGAGCAGTACTTC
CDR3 protein: CASSPWDRSYEQYF
D gene: .
J gene: TRBJ2-7
V gene: TRBV4-1
clone size: .

CDR3 DNA: TGTGCCAGCAGCTTATTGAACTATGGCTACACCTTC
CDR3 protein: CASSLLNYGYTF
D gene: .
J gene: TRBJ1-2
V gene: TRBV7-2
clone size: .

CDR3 DNA: TGTGCCAGCAGCGGAGCGTACAGGGGAAAGAACACCGGGGAGCTGTTTTTT
CDR3 protein: CASSGAYRGKNTGELFF
D gene: .
J gene: TRBJ2-2
V gene: TRBV21-1
clone size: .

CDR3 DNA: TGTGCCAGCACCCGCGGTGGGGGAGGGAATAAGTTTGAAAAACTGTTTTTT
CDR3 protein: CASTRGGGGNKFEKLFF
D gene: .
J gene: TRBJ1-4
V gene: TRBV28
clone size: once

CDR3 DNA: TGTGCCAGCAGCCCACTCCCGGGGAGGGGTAGTGAAAAACTGTTTTTT
CDR3 protein: CASSPLPGRGSEKLFF
D gene: .
J gene: TRBJ1-4
V gene: TRBV7-9
clone size: .

CDR3 DNA: TGTGCCAGCAAAGGGACAGGGGGAGGGAGCAATCAGCCCCAGCATTTT
CDR3 protein: CASKGTGGGSNQPQHF
D gene: TRBD1
J gene: TRBJ1-5
V gene: TRBV28
clone size: .

CDR3 DNA: TGTGCCAGCCAAGGGTGGGGATCACCCCTCCACTTT
CDR3 protein: CASQGWGSPLHF
D gene: .
J gene: TRBJ1-6
V gene: TRBV2
clone size: .

CDR3 DNA: TGTGCCAGCAGTCCTACCATTAGCGGGGGGCCCGGGCGTAAGGGGTACAATGAGCAGTTCTTC
CDR3 protein: CASSPTISGGPGRKGYNEQFF
D gene: TRBD2
J gene: TRBJ2-1
V gene: TRBV27
clone size: .

CDR3 DNA: TGTGCCAGCAGTGAACGGCTGGGGCAGCTCAACAATCAGCCCCAGCATTTT
CDR3 protein: CASSERLGQLNNQPQHF
D gene: .
J gene: TRBJ1-5
V gene: TRBV2
clone size: .

CDR3 DNA: TGTGCCAGTAGTATTAGGTGGCAGCCGATCTATGGCTACACCTTC
CDR3 protein: CASSIRWQPIYGYTF
D gene: .
J gene: TRBJ1-2
V gene: TRBV19
clone size: many

CDR3 DNA: TGTGCCAGCTCACCATCGACAGATGGTGAAGCTTTCTTT
CDR3 protein: CASSPSTDGEAFF
D gene: .
J gene: TRBJ1-1
V gene: TRBV18
clone size: .

CDR3 DNA: TGTGCCAGTAGTATCGGGAGTCGGGCGGGTCTCTCCTACAATGAGCAGTTCTTC
CDR3 protein: CASSIGSRAGLSYNEQFF
D gene: .
J gene: TRBJ2-1
V gene: TRBV19
clone size: once

CDR3 DNA: TGTGCCAGCAGTTCTCAGGACAGTGGGTATTTT
CDR3 protein: CASSSQDSGYF
D gene: .
J gene: TRBJ2-3
V gene: TRBV12-3/TRBV12-4
clone size: .

CDR3 DNA: TGTGCCAGCAGCCAAGGGCGGGGGGGCCTAGATACGCAGTATTTT
CDR3 protein: CASSQGRGGLDTQYF
D gene: TRBD2
J gene: TRBJ2-3
V gene: TRBV3-1/TRBV3-2
clone size: once

CDR3 DNA: TGTGCCAGCAGCATTAGCGGGGGGCCCACAGATACGCAGTATTTT
CDR3 protein: CASSISGGPTDTQYF
D gene: TRBD2
J gene: TRBJ2-3
V gene: TRBV7-9
clone size: .

CDR3 DNA: TGTGCCAGCAGCAGGCTCGTGGGGTACGAGCAGTACTTC
CDR3 protein: CASSRLVGYEQYF
D gene: .
J gene: TRBJ2-7
V gene: TRBV11-1
clone size: .